This entry lists 17 T cell receptor beta chains sequenced from one sample in a study of T cells in Graves' hyperthyroidism and ophthalmopathy. The investigators amplified TCR beta CDR3 regions from RNA transcripts. The TCR CDR3 was amplified in a first-round RT-PCR using the HTBI primer set. TCRdb called the multiplex PCR reads again in MiXCR, with one record for every CDR3 protein. The profile shows fewer than 500,000 distinct CDR3 sequences, roughly 14% of them singletons. Sequenced sample: blood. The receptors originated from a woman in her twenties or thirties with Graves' ophthalmopathy.

At least ten counts were recorded for this clonotype. The CDR3 reads CASSLIGQLTEAFF. CDR3 coding DNA: TGTGCCAGCAGCTTAATTGGGCAGTTGACTGAAGCTTTCTTT. The chain has TRBV7-9 and TRBJ1-1; no clear D gene. V lost 2 bases and J lost 5, with 12 bases in between. The CDR3 is 14 residues long. Looked up from germline, CDR1 is SEHNR and CDR2 is FQNEAQ (reference sequence). Using reference TRBV7-9 and TRBJ1-1 for the parts outside the CDR3, the full variable domain is DTGVSQNPRHKITKRGQNVTFRCDPISEHNRLYWYRQTLGQGPEFLTYFQNEAQLEKSRLLSDRFSAERPKGSFSTLEIQRTEQGDSAMYLCASSLIGQLTEAFFGQGTRLTVV.

V gene TRBV9 combines with J gene TRBJ1-2, with a tentative D call TRBD1 (6 bases). This CDR3 has 13 amino acids. From germline, CDR1 is SGDLS and CDR2 YYNGEE. V gave up 3 bases and J gave up 7 bases, with 13 bases separating them. The CDR3 sequence: CASSARGELGYTF. DNA for the CDR3: TGTGCCAGCAGCGCCAGGGGAGAGCTTGGCTACACCTTC. The variable domain in full, with the rest retrieved from reference TRBV9 and TRBJ1-2, is DSGVTQTPKHLITATGQRVTLRCSPRSGDLSVYWYQQSLDQGLQFLIQYYNGEERAKGNILERFSAQQFPDLHSELNLSSLELGDSALYFCASSARGELGYTFGSGTRLTVV.

This clonotype has only a few counts. This chain connects TRBV4-1 to TRBJ2-7; the D is unclear. The germline V and J ends were trimmed by 4 bases and 2 bases, with 15 bases remaining between them. This CDR3 contains 15 residues. Germline CDR1 and CDR2: MGHRA and YSYEKL. The CDR3 loop reads CASSPPGRTPYEQYF. CDR3 nucleotide sequence: TGCGCCAGCAGCCCCCCGGGCAGGACCCCCTACGAGCAGTACTTC.

This clonotype was detected only a few times. The chain links TRBV6-1 to TRBJ1-1, with TRBD1 as a possible D gene (6 bases). The CDR3 has 13 residues. The V gene's germline CDR1 is MNHNS and CDR2 SASEGT. V was pared by 4 bases and J by 1 base, with 7 bases between. CDR3 sequence reads: CASSATGNTEAFF. The CDR3, as DNA: TGTGCCAGCAGTGCGACAGGGAACACTGAAGCTTTCTTT.

J is TRBJ1-3 and V is TRBV19; D is unresolved. Trimming shortened V by 7 bases and J by 1 base, and 8 bases separated the two germline ends. The germline V gene encodes CDR1 LNHDA and CDR2 SQIVND (reference sequence). The CDR3 contains 13 residues. This chain's CDR3 is CASTRDSGNTIYF. The CDR3 DNA follows: TGTGCCAGTACGAGGGATTCTGGAAACACCATATATTTT.

This clonotype turned up a few times. V usage is TRBV15 and J usage is TRBJ2-1; possibly TRBD2 for D (5 bases). Germline loops: CDR1 LNHNV, CDR2 YYDKDF (reference sequence). Trimming left V 0 bases short and J 4 bases short, with 7 bases between. This CDR3 region has 14 residues. CDR3 residues: CATSRDEGYNEQFF. The CDR3 DNA is TGTGCCACCAGCAGAGATGAGGGATACAATGAGCAGTTCTTC. The variable domain in full, completed from reference TRBV15 and TRBJ2-1, reads DAMVIQNPRYQVTQFGKPVTLSCSQTLNHNVMYWYQQKSSQAPKLLFHYYDKDFNNEADTPDNFQSRRPNTSFCFLDIRSPGLGDTAMYLCATSRDEGYNEQFFGPGTRLTVL.

This clonotype showed up many times. J is TRBJ1-1 and V is TRBV5-5; 9 bases line up with TRBD1. The CDR3 loop spans 14 amino acids. Per germline, CDR1 SGHKS and CDR2 YYEKEE (reference sequence). Trimming removed 5 bases from V and 5 bases from J; junction bases left unmatched: 7. This chain's CDR3 is CASRTNRGPTEAFF. Written as DNA, the CDR3 is TGTGCCAGCAGGACCAACAGGGGGCCTACTGAAGCTTTCTTT.

This clonotype was observed at least ten times. The chain joins TRBV12-3 or TRBV12-4 to TRBJ1-1; 7 bases are a match to TRBD1. With 6 bases clipped from V and 3 bases from J, the junction kept 10 bases outside the gene matches. CDR3 length: 15 residues. CDR3 bases: TGTGCCAGCAGCCCGGACAGGTCTGGGGACACTGAAGCTTTCTTT. As protein: CASSPDRSGDTEAFF.

This clonotype was seen repeatedly, ten times or more. The gene calls are TRBV12-3 or TRBV12-4 and TRBJ2-1; 7 bases map to TRBD1. Trimming cost V 4 bases and J 4 bases; bases outside gene matches: 7. The CDR3 extends over 15 amino acids. CDR3 sequence: CASSSQGFGYNEQFF. The CDR3 coding sequence is TGTGCCAGCAGTTCACAGGGGTTCGGGTACAATGAGCAGTTCTTC.

This chain connects TRBV2 to TRBJ2-3; D not certain. Germline lookup yields CDR1 SNHLY and CDR2 FYNNEI. The CDR3 covers 16 residues. Trimming stripped 2 bases from V and 1 base from J, with 13 bases between. CDR3 nucleotides: TGTGCCAGCAGTGAAAGGTGGGCTTTCGGCACAGATACGCAGTATTTT. It encodes CASSERWAFGTDTQYF.

This clonotype was observed at least ten times. The chain recombines TRBV7-2 with TRBJ2-3; D perhaps matches TRBD2 (7 bases). Deletions cut 0 bases from V and 7 bases from J, with 14 bases between. This CDR3 has 15 amino acids. In germline, CDR1 is SGHTA, CDR2 FQGNSA. CDR3 nucleotide sequence: TGTGCCAGCAGCTTAGCGCGGGGGACACTAAATACGCAGTATTTT. Its translation is CASSLARGTLNTQYF. The whole variable domain, remainder taken from reference TRBV7-2 and TRBJ2-3, is GAGVSQSPSNKVTEKGKDVELRCDPISGHTALYWYRQSLGQGLEFLIYFQGNSAPDKSGLPSDRFSAERTGGSVSTLTIQRTQQEDSAVYLCASSLARGTLNTQYFGPGTRLTVL.

This clonotype was seen a handful of times. A much larger clone differs by one base, so this may be a read error. This sequence joins TRBV27 and TRBJ2-7, with D possibly being TRBD1 (6 bases). CDR1 is MNHEY, CDR2 SMNVEV, per germline (reference sequence). The CDR3 length is 13 residues. The V gene lost 6 bases and the J gene lost 6 bases, with 15 bases spanning the gap. CDR3 residues: CASSGAPRGEQYF. The CDR3, as DNA: TGTGCCAGCAGCGGAGCCCCCAGGGGCGAGCAGTACTTC.

This clonotype was recorded at least ten times. This sequence joins TRBV27 and TRBJ1-1, with D hard to call. This CDR3 contains 16 residues. CDR1 is MNHEY, CDR2 SMNVEV, per germline (reference sequence). Trimming cost V 5 bases and J 2 bases, with 18 bases left between them. CDR3 nucleotide sequence: TGTGCCAGCAGTCCAATTATGTCGGCGATTAACACTGAAGCTTTCTTT. Translating it yields CASSPIMSAINTEAFF.

This clonotype was detected many times. The chain links TRBV7-9 to TRBJ2-3; 10 nucleotides line up with TRBD2. The V gene end was trimmed by 2 bases and the J gene end by 5 bases; junction bases not matched to a gene: 4. Per the germline V gene, CDR1 is SEHNR and CDR2 is FQNEAQ (reference sequence). This CDR3 is 15 amino acids long. Here the CDR3 DNA reads TGTGCCAGCAGCTTACTAGCGGGGGCGGGAGATACGCAGTATTTT. This gives the protein CASSLLAGAGDTQYF. The whole variable domain, filled in from reference TRBV7-9 and TRBJ2-3, reads DTGVSQNPRHKITKRGQNVTFRCDPISEHNRLYWYRQTLGQGPEFLTYFQNEAQLEKSRLLSDRFSAERPKGSFSTLEIQRTEQGDSAMYLCASSLLAGAGDTQYFGPGTRLTVL.

Concerning this clonotype itself: This may come from a read error, since a much larger clone is one base off. The chain uses TRBV6-2 or TRBV6-3 and TRBJ2-7; no firm D call. V lost 0 bases to trimming and J lost 3 bases, with 6 bases between them. Per the germline V gene, CDR1 is MNHEY and CDR2 is SVGEGT. The CDR3 covers 13 residues. The CDR3 DNA reads as TGTGCCAGCAGTTACTCGACAAGCTACGAGCAGTACTTC. Translated, it gives CASSYSTSYEQYF.

This sequence joins TRBV2 and TRBJ2-2, with TRBD2 matching 7 bases. Losses at the gene ends were 8 bases for V and 3 bases for J; bases not matched to a gene: 6. Looked up from germline, CDR1 is SNHLY and CDR2 is FYNNEI. The CDR3 sequence is 14 residues long. CDR3 in amino acids: CASGGRIDTGELFF. The CDR3 DNA sequence: TGTGCCAGCGGCGGGAGAATCGACACCGGGGAGCTGTTTTTT.

The gene calls are TRBV29-1 and TRBJ2-7; TRBD1 aligns across 10 bases. Germline assignment: CDR1 SQVTM and CDR2 ANQGSEA. This CDR3 is built from 14 residues. V lost 5 bases to trimming and J lost 9 bases; unmatched junction nucleotides: 13. This CDR3 reads CSVSEGTGARGQYF. The CDR3 coding sequence is TGCAGCGTTTCCGAGGGGACAGGGGCGCGGGGGCAGTACTTC.